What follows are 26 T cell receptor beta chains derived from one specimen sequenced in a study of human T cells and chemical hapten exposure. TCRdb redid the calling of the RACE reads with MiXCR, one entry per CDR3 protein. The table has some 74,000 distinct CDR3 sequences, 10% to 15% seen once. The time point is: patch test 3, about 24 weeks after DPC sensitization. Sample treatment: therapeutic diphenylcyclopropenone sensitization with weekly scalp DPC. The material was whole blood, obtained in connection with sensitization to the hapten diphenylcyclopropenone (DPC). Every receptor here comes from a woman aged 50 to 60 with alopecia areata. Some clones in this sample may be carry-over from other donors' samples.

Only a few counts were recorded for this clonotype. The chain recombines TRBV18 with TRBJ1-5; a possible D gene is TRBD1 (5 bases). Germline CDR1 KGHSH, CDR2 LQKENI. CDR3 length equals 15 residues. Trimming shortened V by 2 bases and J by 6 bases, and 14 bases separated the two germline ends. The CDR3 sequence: CASSPGAQGVQPQHF. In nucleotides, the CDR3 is TGTGCCAGCTCACCAGGGGCCCAGGGTGTTCAGCCCCAGCATTTT.

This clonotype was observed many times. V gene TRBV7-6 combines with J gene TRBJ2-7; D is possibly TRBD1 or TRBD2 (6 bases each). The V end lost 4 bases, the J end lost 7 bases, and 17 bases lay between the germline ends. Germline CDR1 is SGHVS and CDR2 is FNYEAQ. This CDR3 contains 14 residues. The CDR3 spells CASSSLYGGGEQYF. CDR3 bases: TGTGCCAGCAGCTCCCTCTACGGGGGCGGAGAGCAGTACTTC.

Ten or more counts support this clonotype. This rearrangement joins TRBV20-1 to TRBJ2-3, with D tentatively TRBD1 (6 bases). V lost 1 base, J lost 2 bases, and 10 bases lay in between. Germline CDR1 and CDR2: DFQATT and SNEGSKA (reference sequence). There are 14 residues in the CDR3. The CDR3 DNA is TGCAGTGCTAGAGGACAGGCCTACACAGATACGCAGTATTTT. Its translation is CSARGQAYTDTQYF.

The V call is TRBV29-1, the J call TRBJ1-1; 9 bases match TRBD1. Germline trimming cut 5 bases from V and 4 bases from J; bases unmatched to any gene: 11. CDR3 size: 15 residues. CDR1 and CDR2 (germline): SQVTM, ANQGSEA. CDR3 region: CSVTIFRDRVTEAFF. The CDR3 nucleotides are TGCAGCGTTACCATTTTCCGGGACAGGGTCACTGAAGCTTTCTTT.

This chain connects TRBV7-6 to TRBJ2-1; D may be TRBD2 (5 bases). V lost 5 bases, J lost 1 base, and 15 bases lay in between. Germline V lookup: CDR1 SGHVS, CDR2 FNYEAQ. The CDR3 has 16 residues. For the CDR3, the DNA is TGTGCCAGCAGCCGCAAGGTGGGAGTATCCTACAATGAGCAGTTCTTC. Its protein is CASSRKVGVSYNEQFF.

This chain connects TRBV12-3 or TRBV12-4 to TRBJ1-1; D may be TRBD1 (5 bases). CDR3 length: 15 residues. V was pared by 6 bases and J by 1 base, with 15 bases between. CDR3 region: CASSPFRGSNTEAFF. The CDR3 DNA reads TGTGCCAGCAGCCCCTTTCGGGGGTCGAACACTGAAGCTTTCTTT.

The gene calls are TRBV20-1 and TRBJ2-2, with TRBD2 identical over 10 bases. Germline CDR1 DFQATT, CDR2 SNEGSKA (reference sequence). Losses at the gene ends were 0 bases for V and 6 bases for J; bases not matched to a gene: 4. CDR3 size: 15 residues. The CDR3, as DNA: TGCAGTGCTAGAGATCCCAGCGGGAGGGCCGGGGAGCTGTTTTTT. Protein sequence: CSARDPSGRAGELFF.

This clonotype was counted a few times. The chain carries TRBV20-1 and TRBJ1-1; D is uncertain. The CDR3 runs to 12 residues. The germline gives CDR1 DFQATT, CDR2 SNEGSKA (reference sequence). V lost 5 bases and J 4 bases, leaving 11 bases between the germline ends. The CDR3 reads CSAHPGGTEAFF. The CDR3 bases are TGCAGTGCTCACCCGGGAGGCACTGAAGCTTTCTTT.

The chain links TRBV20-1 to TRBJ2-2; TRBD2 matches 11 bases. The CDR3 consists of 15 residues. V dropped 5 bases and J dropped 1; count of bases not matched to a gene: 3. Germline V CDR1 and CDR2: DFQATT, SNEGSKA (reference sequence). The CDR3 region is CSASGLAENTGELFF. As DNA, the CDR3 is TGCAGTGCTTCGGGACTAGCGGAGAACACCGGGGAGCTGTTTTTT.

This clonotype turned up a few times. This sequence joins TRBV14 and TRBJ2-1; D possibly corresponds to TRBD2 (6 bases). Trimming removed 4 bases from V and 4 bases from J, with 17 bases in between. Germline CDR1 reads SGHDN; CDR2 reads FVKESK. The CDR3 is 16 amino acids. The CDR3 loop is CASSPGGRGDYNEQFF. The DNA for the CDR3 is TGTGCCAGCAGCCCTGGCGGGCGCGGGGATTACAATGAGCAGTTCTTC.

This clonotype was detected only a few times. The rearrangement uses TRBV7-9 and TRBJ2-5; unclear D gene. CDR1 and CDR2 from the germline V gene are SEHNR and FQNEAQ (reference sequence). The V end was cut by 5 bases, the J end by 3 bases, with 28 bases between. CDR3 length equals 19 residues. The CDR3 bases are TGTGCCAGCAGCCTAAAGCCCCTGTCCGGTCCGGGCGTCGAAGAGACCCAGTACTTC. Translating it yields CASSLKPLSGPGVEETQYF.

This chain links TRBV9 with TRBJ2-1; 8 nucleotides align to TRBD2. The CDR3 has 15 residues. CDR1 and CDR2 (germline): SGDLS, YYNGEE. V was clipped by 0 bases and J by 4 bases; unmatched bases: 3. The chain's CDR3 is CASSVVGLVYNEQFF. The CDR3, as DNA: TGTGCCAGCAGCGTAGTGGGACTAGTGTACAATGAGCAGTTCTTC.

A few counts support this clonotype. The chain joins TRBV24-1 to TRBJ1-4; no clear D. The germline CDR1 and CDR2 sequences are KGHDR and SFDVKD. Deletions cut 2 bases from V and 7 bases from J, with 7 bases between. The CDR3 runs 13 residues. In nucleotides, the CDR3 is TGTGCCACCAGTGATTCCGGAGTTGAAAAACTGTTTTTT. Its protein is CATSDSGVEKLFF.

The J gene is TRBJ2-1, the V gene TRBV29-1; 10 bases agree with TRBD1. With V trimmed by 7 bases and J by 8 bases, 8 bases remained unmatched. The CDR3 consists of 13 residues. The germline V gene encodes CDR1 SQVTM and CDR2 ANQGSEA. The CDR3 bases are TGCAGCGCCTCCTGGACAGGGGGTTATGAGCAGTTCTTC. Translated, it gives CSASWTGGYEQFF.

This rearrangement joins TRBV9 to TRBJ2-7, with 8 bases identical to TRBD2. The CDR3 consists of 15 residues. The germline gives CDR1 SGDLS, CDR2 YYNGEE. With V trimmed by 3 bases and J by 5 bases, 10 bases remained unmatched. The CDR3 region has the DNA TGTGCCAGCAGCGCCCAGCCCGAACTAGCGGACGAGCAGTACTTC. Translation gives CASSAQPELADEQYF. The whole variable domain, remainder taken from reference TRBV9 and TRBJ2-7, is DSGVTQTPKHLITATGQRVTLRCSPRSGDLSVYWYQQSLDQGLQFLIQYYNGEERAKGNILERFSAQQFPDLHSELNLSSLELGDSALYFCASSAQPELADEQYFGPGTRLTVT.

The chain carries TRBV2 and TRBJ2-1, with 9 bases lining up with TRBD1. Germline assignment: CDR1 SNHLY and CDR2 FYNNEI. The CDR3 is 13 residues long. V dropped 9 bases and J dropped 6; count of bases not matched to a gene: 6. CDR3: CASRDRVVNEQFF. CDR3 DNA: TGTGCCAGTCGGGACAGGGTCGTCAATGAGCAGTTCTTC.

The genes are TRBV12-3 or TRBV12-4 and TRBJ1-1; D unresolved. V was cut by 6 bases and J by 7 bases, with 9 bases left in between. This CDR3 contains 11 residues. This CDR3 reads CASRRKVEAFF. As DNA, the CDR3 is TGTGCCAGCAGGCGAAAGGTTGAAGCTTTCTTT.

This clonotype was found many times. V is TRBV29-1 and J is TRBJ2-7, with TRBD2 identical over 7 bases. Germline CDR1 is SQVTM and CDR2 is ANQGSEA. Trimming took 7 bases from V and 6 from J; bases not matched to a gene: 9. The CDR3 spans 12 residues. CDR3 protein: CSAWTSGGEQYF. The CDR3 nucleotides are TGCAGCGCATGGACTAGTGGGGGCGAGCAGTACTTC.

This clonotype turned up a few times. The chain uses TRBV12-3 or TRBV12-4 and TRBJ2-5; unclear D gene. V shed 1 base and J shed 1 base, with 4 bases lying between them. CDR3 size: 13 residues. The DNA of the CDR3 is TGTGCCAGCAGTTTAGGCAGCCAAGAGACCCAGTACTTC. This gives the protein CASSLGSQETQYF.

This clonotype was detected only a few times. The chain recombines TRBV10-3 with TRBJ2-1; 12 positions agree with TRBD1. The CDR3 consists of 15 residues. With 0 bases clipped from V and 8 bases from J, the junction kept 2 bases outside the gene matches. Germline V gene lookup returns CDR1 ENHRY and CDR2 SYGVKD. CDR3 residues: CAISESGQGAYEQFF. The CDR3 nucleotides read TGTGCCATCAGTGAGTCGGGACAGGGGGCCTATGAGCAGTTCTTC.

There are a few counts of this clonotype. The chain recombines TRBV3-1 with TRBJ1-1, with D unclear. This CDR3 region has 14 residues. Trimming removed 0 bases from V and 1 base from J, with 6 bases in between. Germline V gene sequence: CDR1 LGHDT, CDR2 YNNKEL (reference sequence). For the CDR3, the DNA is TGTGCCAGCAGCCAAGAACCCGGGAACACTGAAGCTTTCTTT. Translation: CASSQEPGNTEAFF.

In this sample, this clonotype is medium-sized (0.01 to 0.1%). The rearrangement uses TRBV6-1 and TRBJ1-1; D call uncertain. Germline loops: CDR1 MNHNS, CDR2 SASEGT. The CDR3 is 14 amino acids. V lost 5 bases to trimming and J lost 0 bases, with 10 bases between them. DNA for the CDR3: TGTGCCAGCAGTAATGAAGTCATGAACACTGAAGCTTTCTTT. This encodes CASSNEVMNTEAFF.

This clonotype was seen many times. Here the CDR3 reads CASSSPSTGNTIYF. The DNA of the CDR3 is TGTGCCAGCAGCTCCCCTTCGACAGGAAACACCATATATTTT. The chain is built from TRBV7-6 and TRBJ1-3; D is unresolved. V gave up 4 bases and J gave up 4 bases, with 11 bases separating them. Germline V lookup: CDR1 SGHVS, CDR2 FNYEAQ. This CDR3 is built from 14 residues.

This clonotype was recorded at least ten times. CDR3 sequence: CASSESKGLAGAYTDTQYF. The CDR3 DNA follows: TGCGCCAGCAGTGAGTCAAAAGGACTAGCGGGAGCCTACACAGATACGCAGTATTTT. The chain is built from TRBV10-2 and TRBJ2-3; TRBD2 matches 13 bases. The V segment lost 0 bases and the J segment 2 bases; nucleotides outside the gene matches: 8. Germline V lookup: CDR1 WSHSY, CDR2 SAAADI. The CDR3 loop spans 19 amino acids.

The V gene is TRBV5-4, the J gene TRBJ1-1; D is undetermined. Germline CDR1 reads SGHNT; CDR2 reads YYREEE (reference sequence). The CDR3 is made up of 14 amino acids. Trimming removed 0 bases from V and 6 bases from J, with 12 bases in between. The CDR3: CASSLGTFKAEAFF. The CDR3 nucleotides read TGTGCCAGCAGCTTGGGGACGTTTAAGGCTGAAGCTTTCTTT.

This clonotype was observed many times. CDR3 in DNA: TGTGCCAGCAGGCCCCCCCGCGGGGATAATTCACCCCTCCACTTT. Its protein is CASRPPRGDNSPLHF. This chain joins TRBV2 and TRBJ1-6; unclear D gene. Germline V lookup: CDR1 SNHLY, CDR2 FYNNEI. V was pared by 6 bases and J by 5 bases, with 14 bases between. The CDR3 covers 15 residues.